These 21 T cell receptor beta chains came from one sample sequenced in a study of cytomegalovirus exposure and HLA in healthy donors. PCR primers comprised 60 Vbeta and 13 Jbeta primers. Produced via immunoSEQ multiplex PCR; TCRdb's table is partial and in-frame only. The repertoire includes about 130,000 clones, about two thirds of them detected once, and about 3.1% sits in the top ten. Sequences were obtained from PBMCs. These receptors were collected from a human donor in good health.

This clone was seen a single time. The gene calls are TRBV28 and TRBJ1-1, with 7 bases identical to TRBD1. Germline V gene data show CDR1 as MDHEN and CDR2 as SYDVKM. After removal of 4 bases from V and 2 bases from J, the junction contained 19 bases not matched to a gene. The CDR3 extends over 19 amino acids. CDR3 bases: TGTGCCAGCAGTTCCCGGTGGCCCCGCAGGGGGATGGAAAACACTGAAGCTTTCTTT. This codes for CASSSRWPRRGMENTEAFF.

The rearrangement uses TRBV19 and TRBJ1-2; 10 bases align to TRBD1. CDR3 size: 16 residues. Germline V gene data show CDR1 as LNHDA and CDR2 as SQIVND (reference sequence). V gave up 10 bases and J gave up 1 base; unmatched junction bases: 12. The DNA for the CDR3 is TGTGCCACCAAGGGGGACAGGGGCCTATTTAACTATGGCTACACCTTC. It encodes CATKGDRGLFNYGYTF.

This chain uses TRBV4-2 with TRBJ2-2, with a weak D call TRBD2 (6 bases). Looked up from germline, CDR1 is LGHNA and CDR2 is YNFKEQ. This CDR3 contains 15 residues. With 4 bases removed from V and 5 bases from J, the gap between germline ends came to 14 bases. CDR3 DNA: TGTGCCAGCAGCCCGGCCCGGGGGAAGACCGGGGAGCTGTTTTTT. Translating gives CASSPARGKTGELFF.

This clone showed up just a few times. The rearrangement joins TRBV4-3 to TRBJ1-4, with 9 bases matching TRBD1. The CDR3 has 16 amino acids. Trimming removed 1 base from V and 0 bases from J; junction bases left unmatched: 0. Germline CDR1 reads LGHNA; CDR2 reads YSLEER. The CDR3 spells CASSQGQGATNEKLFF. CDR3 nucleotides: TGCGCCAGCAGCCAAGGACAGGGGGCAACTAATGAAAAACTGTTTTTT.

The chain employs TRBV19 and TRBJ1-5, with D perhaps TRBD1 (5 bases). Germline CDR1 and CDR2: LNHDA and SQIVND (reference sequence). V was trimmed by 5 bases and J by 4 bases, leaving 9 bases between them. This CDR3 spans 13 amino acids. CDR3 nucleotide sequence: TGTGCCAGTAGTGGGGGGTGGAATCAGCCCCAGCATTTT. This gives the protein CASSGGWNQPQHF.

This clone was picked up one time. The chain links TRBV4-1 to TRBJ1-4; D uncertain. CDR3 size: 13 residues. Looked up from germline, CDR1 is MGHRA and CDR2 is YSYEKL. Between the trimmed V and J ends, which lost 2 bases and 5 bases, there was a span of 6 bases. CDR3 DNA: TGCGCCAGCAGCCAATGGGAGAATGAAAAACTGTTTTTT. Residues: CASSQWENEKLFF.

Only one count was recorded for this clone. The chain links TRBV4-2 to TRBJ1-2; no firm D call. Germline V gives CDR1 LGHNA, CDR2 YNFKEQ. V was pared by 3 bases and J by 4 bases, with 21 bases between. CDR3 length equals 17 residues. DNA for the CDR3: TGTGCCAGCAGCCAGGCTAGCCGACCAGACGGGGTCTATGGCTACACCTTC. This translates into CASSQASRPDGVYGYTF.

V is TRBV28 and J is TRBJ2-6, with 10 bases matching TRBD1. Germline assignment: CDR1 MDHEN and CDR2 SYDVKM. The ends lost 5 bases at V and 2 bases at J; junction bases unmatched: 0. The CDR3 contains 15 residues. The CDR3 loop reads CASSGTGAGANVLTF. The DNA for the CDR3 is TGTGCCAGCAGTGGGACAGGGGCTGGGGCCAACGTCCTGACTTTC.

The V and J genes are TRBV9 and TRBJ1-5; D is uncertain. The CDR3 consists of 14 residues. V gave up 0 bases and J gave up 6 bases, with 10 bases separating them. Germline-derived CDR1 and CDR2 are SGDLS and YYNGEE. This chain's CDR3 is CASSVGGRGQPQHF. The CDR3 nucleotides are TGTGCCAGCAGCGTAGGAGGGAGAGGTCAGCCCCAGCATTTT. The full variable domain, completed using reference TRBV9 and TRBJ1-5, is DSGVTQTPKHLITATGQRVTLRCSPRSGDLSVYWYQQSLDQGLQFLIQYYNGEERAKGNILERFSAQQFPDLHSELNLSSLELGDSALYFCASSVGGRGQPQHFGDGTRLSIL.

In the case of this clone: Other DNA sequences from this sample encode an identical CDR3 as well. This chain links TRBV9 with TRBJ2-2; 10 positions agree with TRBD2. The CDR3 runs 16 residues. From germline, CDR1 is SGDLS and CDR2 YYNGEE. After removal of 4 bases from V and 6 bases from J, the junction contained 9 bases not matched to a gene. In DNA form, the CDR3 reads TGTGCCAGCAGCTCGCCGGGACTAGCGTCCCCCGGGGAGCTGTTTTTT. Amino acid sequence: CASSSPGLASPGELFF.

This chain uses TRBV7-2 with TRBJ1-1, with 7 bases that match TRBD1. Trimming removed 0 bases from V and 6 bases from J; junction bases left unmatched: 10. Germline V gene data show CDR1 as SGHTA and CDR2 as FQGNSA. The CDR3 runs 16 residues. CDR3 sequence (DNA): TGTGCCAGCAGCTTAGCGATTAGGCAGGGGGGCGCTGAAGCTTTCTTT. It translates to CASSLAIRQGGAEAFF.

The rearrangement joins TRBV18 to TRBJ1-5; weak D call: TRBD1 (5 bases). With 2 bases removed from V and 1 base from J, the gap between germline ends came to 12 bases. The CDR3 sequence is 16 residues long. Germline CDR1 is KGHSH and CDR2 is LQKENI. This CDR3 reads CASSPSQAGSNQPQHF. CDR3 DNA: TGTGCCAGCTCACCAAGTCAGGCAGGGAGCAATCAGCCCCAGCATTTT.

V is TRBV6-5 and J is TRBJ1-3; D unclear. CDR3 length: 13 amino acids. Germline V gene lookup returns CDR1 MNHEY and CDR2 SVGAGI. V was pared by 6 bases and J by 4 bases, with 10 bases between. CDR3 in amino acids: CASSLARGNTIYF. The CDR3 DNA reads as TGTGCCAGCAGCCTAGCAAGAGGAAACACCATATATTTT.

Sample share makes this clone medium-sized. The rearrangement links TRBV2 to TRBJ2-2, with 7 bases matching TRBD2. This CDR3 region has 16 residues. V gave up 2 bases and J gave up 6 bases; unmatched junction bases: 9. CDR1 and CDR2 (germline): SNHLY, FYNNEI. The CDR3 reads CASSERGGVGPGELFF. In DNA form, the CDR3 reads TGTGCCAGCAGTGAAAGGGGAGGGGTGGGTCCCGGGGAGCTGTTTTTT.

The chain joins TRBV30 to TRBJ1-2; D perhaps matches TRBD1 (6 bases). The CDR3 consists of 11 residues. Germline values: CDR1 GTSNPN, CDR2 SVGIG (reference sequence). Trimming pared 8 bases from V and 6 bases from J, leaving 13 bases between. The CDR3: CAGSGGHGYTF. The CDR3 DNA reads TGTGCCGGGTCGGGGGGCCATGGCTACACCTTC.

This clone was seen a few times. The chain is built from TRBV5-1 and TRBJ1-1, with TRBD1 matching 11 bases. The CDR3 length is 14 residues. Germline CDR1 SGHRS, CDR2 YFSETQ. Trimming removed 4 bases from V and 10 bases from J; junction bases left unmatched: 9. Here the CDR3 reads CASSPRTGGAVAFF. The DNA for the CDR3 is TGCGCCAGCAGCCCAAGGACAGGGGGCGCGGTAGCTTTCTTT. The full variable domain, rest sourced from reference TRBV5-1 and TRBJ1-1, is KAGVTQTPRYLIKTRGQQVTLSCSPISGHRSVSWYQQTPGQGLQFLFEYFSETQRNKGNFPGRFSGRQFSNSRSEMNVSTLELGDSALYLCASSPRTGGAVAFFGQGTRLTVV.

The CDR3 coding sequence is TGCAGCGTCGTTAAGACAGGGGACTACACCTTC. It encodes CSVVKTGDYTF. The V gene is TRBV29-1, the J gene TRBJ1-2; 8 bases are shared with TRBD1. CDR3 size: 11 residues. Germline V CDR1 and CDR2: SQVTM, ANQGSEA. The V gene end was trimmed by 6 bases and the J gene end by 10 bases; junction bases not matched to a gene: 7. Combining the CDR3 with reference TRBV29-1 and TRBJ1-2 gives the whole variable domain SAVISQKPSRDICQRGTSLTIQCQVDSQVTMMFWYRQQPGQSLTLIATANQGSEATYESGFVIDKFPISRPNLTFSTLTVSNMSPEDSSIYLCSVVKTGDYTFGSGTRLTVV.

The gene calls are TRBV27 and TRBJ1-5; D gene ambiguous. This CDR3 comprises 17 residues. Germline V lookup: CDR1 MNHEY, CDR2 SMNVEV (reference sequence). The ends were cut back, 0 bases at V and 6 bases at J, with 18 bases in the middle. CDR3 protein: CASSLSALPPRGQPQHF. CDR3 DNA sequence: TGTGCCAGCAGTTTATCTGCCTTACCTCCCCGGGGTCAGCCCCAGCATTTT.

V usage is TRBV18 and J usage is TRBJ2-5; 7 positions match TRBD1. After removal of 3 bases from V and 5 bases from J, the junction contained 9 bases not matched to a gene. Germline CDR1 is KGHSH and CDR2 is LQKENI. This CDR3 is 15 amino acids long. CDR3: CASSPFEGAHETQYF. CDR3 DNA sequence: TGTGCCAGCTCACCGTTCGAGGGGGCCCATGAGACCCAGTACTTC. Drawing the rest from reference TRBV18 and TRBJ2-5, the complete variable domain is NAGVMQNPRHLVRRRGQEARLRCSPMKGHSHVYWYRQLPEEGLKFMVYLQKENIIDESGMPKERFSAEFPKEGPSILRIQQVVRGDSAAYFCASSPFEGAHETQYFGPGTRLLVL.

V and J are TRBV7-9 and TRBJ1-2; D is ambiguous. Trimming removed 1 base from V and 4 bases from J, with 16 bases in between. Per the germline V gene, CDR1 is SEHNR and CDR2 is FQNEAQ (reference sequence). This CDR3 comprises 16 residues. CDR3 sequence (DNA): TGTGCCAGCAGCTTAGGGGCAGCCAAAAGCTTCTATGGCTACACCTTC. This encodes CASSLGAAKSFYGYTF. Drawing the rest from reference TRBV7-9 and TRBJ1-2, the complete variable domain is DTGVSQNPRHKITKRGQNVTFRCDPISEHNRLYWYRQTLGQGPEFLTYFQNEAQLEKSRLLSDRFSAERPKGSFSTLEIQRTEQGDSAMYLCASSLGAAKSFYGYTFGSGTRLTVV.

V is TRBV6-5 and J is TRBJ2-1, with 8 bases identical to TRBD1. Trimming at V came to 0 bases and at J to 5 bases, leaving 6 bases not matched to a gene. CDR3 size: 16 residues. In germline, CDR1 is MNHEY, CDR2 SVGAGI. CDR3 coding DNA: TGTGCCAGCAGTTACTCGACTCAGGGGGCCAACAATGAGCAGTTCTTC. Translated, it gives CASSYSTQGANNEQFF.